A single sample is the source of the 9 T cell receptor beta chains below, sequenced in a study of OX40 agonist ivuxolimab in advanced cancers. Method: immunoSEQ multiplex PCR; TCRdb's copy keeps in-frame clones and lacks some. The sample contains approximately 77,000 clones, more than 90% of which appear only once. Sample: CD4+ or CD8+ T cells sorted from blood, taken in a trial of the OX40 agonist ivuxolimab. Receptors originate from an adult with an advanced solid tumor such as melanoma, head and neck, liver or kidney cancer.

This clone was detected a few times. The chain carries TRBV2 and TRBJ2-5; 10 positions match TRBD1. CDR1 is SNHLY, CDR2 FYNNEI, per germline. CDR3 length: 15 amino acids. V dropped 4 bases and J dropped 4; count of bases not matched to a gene: 6. CDR3 sequence (DNA): TGTGCCAGCAGTGCCCGGGACAGGGGTTCAGAGACCCAGTACTTC. It codes for CASSARDRGSETQYF.

This rearrangement joins TRBV18 to TRBJ2-3; D may match TRBD1 or TRBD2 (5 bases each). The germline V and J ends were trimmed by 3 bases and 1 base, with 5 bases remaining between them. Germline assignment: CDR1 KGHSH and CDR2 LQKENI. The CDR3 covers 13 residues. CDR3 coding DNA: TGTGCCAGCTCACCGGGGGGCACAGATACGCAGTATTTT. It specifies CASSPGGTDTQYF.

This clone was found a few times. This chain connects TRBV21-1 to TRBJ2-2; the D segment call TRBD2 is taken from the table without a DNA check. TRBV21-1 is classified as a pseudogene. This CDR3 spans 16 amino acids. CDR3 sequence (DNA): TGTGCCAGCAGCCCTACTTCTTCCCCCAACACCGGGGAGCTGTTTTTT. It encodes CASSPTSSPNTGELFF.

This chain links TRBV15 with TRBJ1-2; perhaps TRBD1 as D (6 bases). CDR1 and CDR2 from the germline V gene are LNHNV and YYDKDF (reference sequence). Trimming cost V 6 bases and J 2 bases, with 10 bases left between them. The CDR3 sequence is 13 residues long. In DNA, the CDR3 is TGTGCCACCAGTGCCACAGGGAACTATGGCTACACCTTC. Translating it yields CATSATGNYGYTF.

The gene calls are TRBV7-3 and TRBJ1-1; 7 positions match TRBD1. Germline CDR1 is SGHTA and CDR2 is FQGTGA. V shed 5 bases, J shed 2 bases, and the junction held 2 bases outside the gene matches. There are 13 residues in the CDR3. CDR3 nucleotide sequence: TGTGCCAGCAGCCGGGACAGCAACACTGAAGCTTTCTTT. This gives the protein CASSRDSNTEAFF.

The chain has TRBV15 and TRBJ1-1; D uncertain. The germline CDR1 and CDR2 sequences are LNHNV and YYDKDF (reference sequence). The CDR3 length is 13 residues. V was shortened by 0 bases and J by 7 bases, with 9 bases between the two germline ends. The CDR3 nucleotides read TGTGCCACCAGCAGAGATGTAAGGAATGAAGCTTTCTTT. This codes for CATSRDVRNEAFF.

The chain employs TRBV6-5 and TRBJ2-3; D is perhaps TRBD1 (6 bases). Between the trimmed V and J ends, which lost 4 bases and 4 bases, there was a span of 12 bases. Germline values: CDR1 MNHEY, CDR2 SVGAGI. The CDR3 covers 14 residues. CDR3 residues: CASSLRTAPDTQYF. The CDR3 DNA sequence: TGTGCCAGCAGTTTGCGGACAGCGCCAGATACGCAGTATTTT.

This chain uses TRBV29-1 with TRBJ2-5; TRBD2 matches 12 bases. Germline CDR1 and CDR2: SQVTM and ANQGSEA. This CDR3 region has 13 residues. V shed 6 bases and J 5 bases; nucleotides not matched to a gene: 4. CDR3: CSVRTSGVETQYF. DNA of the CDR3: TGCAGCGTCAGGACTAGCGGGGTCGAGACCCAGTACTTC.

The rearrangement uses TRBV5-1 and TRBJ2-1; D is uncertain. CDR1 is SGHRS and CDR2 is YFSETQ in the germline V gene. V was clipped by 4 bases and J by 5 bases, with 19 bases between them. This CDR3 contains 16 residues. CDR3 sequence: CASSPSSQVWDNEQFF. The CDR3 DNA reads as TGCGCCAGCAGCCCAAGCTCGCAGGTCTGGGACAATGAGCAGTTCTTC.